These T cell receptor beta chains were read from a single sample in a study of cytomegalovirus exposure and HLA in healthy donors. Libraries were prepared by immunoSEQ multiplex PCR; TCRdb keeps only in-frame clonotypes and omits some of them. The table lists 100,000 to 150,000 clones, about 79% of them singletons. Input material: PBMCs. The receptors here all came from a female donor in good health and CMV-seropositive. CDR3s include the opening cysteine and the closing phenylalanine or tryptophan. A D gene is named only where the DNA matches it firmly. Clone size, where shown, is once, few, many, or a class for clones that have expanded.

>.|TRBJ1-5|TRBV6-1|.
CASSERQPQNQPQHF
TGTGCCAGCAGTGAAAGACAGCCCCAGAATCAGCCCCAGCATTTT
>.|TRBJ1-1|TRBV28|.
CASSLRYPPEAFF
TGTGCCAGCAGTTTGCGTTACCCCCCTGAAGCTTTCTTT
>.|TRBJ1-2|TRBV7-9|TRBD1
CSSSLGAGGFQAGYTF
TGTTCCAGCAGCTTAGGAGCAGGGGGCTTTCAGGCTGGCTACACCTTC
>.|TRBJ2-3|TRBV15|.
CATSRERGPTTDTQYF
TGTGCCACCAGCAGAGAGCGGGGGCCAACCACAGATACGCAGTATTTT
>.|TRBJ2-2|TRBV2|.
CASSEGRDTGELFF
TGTGCCAGCAGTGAAGGCAGGGACACCGGGGAGCTGTTTTTT
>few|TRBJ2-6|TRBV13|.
CASSLAGSGANVLTF
TGTGCCAGCAGCTTAGCAGGCTCTGGGGCCAACGTCCTGACTTTC
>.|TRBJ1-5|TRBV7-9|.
CASSYGTSFNQPQHF
TGTGCCAGCAGCTACGGGACTTCCTTCAATCAGCCCCAGCATTTT
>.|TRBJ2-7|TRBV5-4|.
CASSRAGDSYEQYF
TGTGCCAGCAGCCGGGCAGGGGATTCCTACGAGCAGTACTTC
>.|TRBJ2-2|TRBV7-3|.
CASSFGGTARTGELFF
TGTGCCAGCAGCTTCGGAGGGACAGCGAGAACCGGGGAGCTGTTTTTT
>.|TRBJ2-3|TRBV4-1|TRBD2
CASSQDPQASGGYTDTQYF
TGCGCCAGCAGCCAAGACCCCCAGGCTAGCGGGGGATACACAGATACGCAGTATTTT
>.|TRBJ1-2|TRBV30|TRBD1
CAWAGGGYGYTF
TGTGCCTGGGCAGGGGGTGGGTATGGCTACACCTTC
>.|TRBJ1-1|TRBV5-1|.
CASSLNEGRGTEAFF
TGCGCCAGCAGCTTGAACGAAGGGAGGGGCACTGAAGCTTTCTTT